A selection of T cell receptor beta chains follows, all from one sample in a study of patients and donors after allogeneic stem cell transplantation. Via MiXCR, TCRdb re-called the RT-PCR reads, giving one row per CDR3 protein. The data contain some 150,000 distinct CDR3 sequences, approximately 37% of them singletons. The material sequenced was blood, either unsorted or a sorted T cell fraction (not recorded which). The receptors derive from a human donor who was either an allogeneic HSCT recipient or a stem cell or donor lymphocyte infusion donor (not recorded which). It is not recorded whose cells these are; they may come from a transplant donor. The CDR3 runs from the conserved cysteine through the conserved F or W. Fields, in order: J gene, V gene, clone size, D gene, CDR3 DNA, CDR3 protein. D genes are given only for firm matches. Clone size is shown for a subset of rows, as once, few, many or a class of expanded clone.

>TRBJ1-2|TRBV28|.|TRBD1
TGTGCCAGCAGCGACAGGGTGGGCGGCTACACCTTC
CASSDRVGGYTF
>TRBJ1-3|TRBV6-1|few|.
TGTGCCAGCAGTGCACAGGGTTACTCTGGAAACACCATATATTTT
CASSAQGYSGNTIYF
>TRBJ1-5|TRBV20-1|.|.
TGCAGTGCCACCGTCTTCACAGATAGCAATCAGCCCCAGCATTTT
CSATVFTDSNQPQHF
>TRBJ2-3|TRBV20-1|.|.
TGCAGTGCTAGAGCCTCTCCGTCAGATACGCAGTATTTT
CSARASPSDTQYF
>TRBJ2-3|TRBV12-3/TRBV12-4|.|.
TGTGCCAGCAGTTTGGAATACGGAGGCACAGATACGCAGTATTTT
CASSLEYGGTDTQYF
>TRBJ1-4|TRBV4-2|.|.
TGTGCCAGCAGCGGGGGGGCTTTGGAAAAACTGTTTTTT
CASSGGALEKLFF
>TRBJ1-1|TRBV7-9|.|.
TGTGCCAGCAGGTTCGCCGGGGGGTACACTGAAGCTTTCTTT
CASRFAGGYTEAFF
>TRBJ1-1|TRBV7-8|.|TRBD1
TGTGCCAGCAGCTCACGGACAGGACAGGCTTTCTTT
CASSSRTGQAFF
>TRBJ1-1|TRBV12-3/TRBV12-4|.|.
TGTGCCAGCAGTCCTGACAGCTCCTTGAACACTGAAGCTTTCTTT
CASSPDSSLNTEAFF
>TRBJ1-4|TRBV7-6|.|.
TGTGCCAGCAGCTTGCGTACAACCCCCGGAAAACTGTTTTTT
CASSLRTTPGKLFF
>TRBJ1-3|TRBV19|few|.
TGTGCCAGTAGTGCGAGCTCTGGAAACACCATATATTTT
CASSASSGNTIYF
>TRBJ2-1|TRBV2|.|.
TGTGCCAGCAGCGGGGGGCCCTACAATGAGCAGTTCTTC
CASSGGPYNEQFF
>TRBJ1-2|TRBV7-3|few|.
TGTGCCAGCAGCTTAAGCGGCCTTGGCTACACCTTC
CASSLSGLGYTF
>TRBJ1-6|TRBV20-1|.|.
TGCAGTGCTAGTTTGTCGAAAAATTCACCCCTCCACTTT
CSASLSKNSPLHF
>TRBJ1-5|TRBV20-1|.|.
TGCAGTGCCACGGCCAGAACCAATCAGCCCCAGCATTTT
CSATARTNQPQHF
>TRBJ2-5|TRBV10-3|.|.
TGTGCCATCAGTGAGTTGGCAGGGGACGGGGAGACCCAGTACTTC
CAISELAGDGETQYF
>TRBJ2-3|TRBV6-2/TRBV6-3|.|.
TGTGCCAGCAGTTTTGAGGATACGCAGTATTTT
CASSFEDTQYF
>TRBJ1-3|TRBV6-6|.|.
TGTGCCAGCAGTTACTTCGGGTCAAACACCATATATTTT
CASSYFGSNTIYF
>TRBJ1-1|TRBV27|.|TRBD1
TGTGCCAGCAGCTCGGGACAGGGGAGAGCTTTCTTT
CASSSGQGRAFF
>TRBJ1-2|TRBV5-6|few|.
TGTGCCAGCAGCTTTGTTGGCCAGGCGAGCTACACCTTC
CASSFVGQASYTF
>TRBJ2-1|TRBV7-2|.|.
TGTGCCAGCAGCTTAGTGTGGAATGAGCAGTTCTTC
CASSLVWNEQFF
>TRBJ1-2|TRBV6-6|.|.
TGTGCCGCTTCCCCCCCTTCGAAAGGCTACACCTTC
CAASPPSKGYTF
>TRBJ2-1|TRBV6-2/TRBV6-3|once|.
TGTGCCAGTAAACCCCCTTACAATGAGCAGTTCTTC
CASKPPYNEQFF
>TRBJ1-1|TRBV28|.|.
TGTGCCAGCAGTCGGGCCACGGTCTCCTCTGCTGAAGCTTTCTTT
CASSRATVSSAEAFF
>TRBJ1-5|TRBV4-3|.|.
TGCGCCAGCAGCCAAGATCGGGGCAGATTAAGGCCCCAGCATTTT
CASSQDRGRLRPQHF
>TRBJ1-2|TRBV27|.|.
TGTGCCAGCAAAAAGGACGGCAGGTTCTATGGCTACACCTTC
CASKKDGRFYGYTF
>TRBJ1-6|TRBV6-2/TRBV6-3|.|.
TGTGCCAGCAGTGCGACCCTGGATAATTCACCCCTCCACTTT
CASSATLDNSPLHF
>TRBJ1-2|TRBV7-9|few|.
TGTGCCAGCAGCTTAGGGGCAGCGTATGGCTACACCTTC
CASSLGAAYGYTF
>TRBJ1-5|TRBV6-6|few|TRBD1
TGTGCCAGCAGTTACCGGACAGGGAGCAATCAGCCCCAGCATTTT
CASSYRTGSNQPQHF
>TRBJ1-1|TRBV7-9|.|TRBD1
TGTGCCAGCAGCCGTTCGGACAGGCTAAACACTGAAGCTTTCTTT
CASSRSDRLNTEAFF
>TRBJ1-4|TRBV6-1|few|.
TGTGCCAGCAGTGAAGGGCTAAAACTGTTTTTT
CASSEGLKLFF
>TRBJ1-1|TRBV20-1|.|.
TGCAGTGCCCATACTATCCGGGACCCACCGAACACTGAAGCTTTCTTT
CSAHTIRDPPNTEAFF
>TRBJ1-1|TRBV19|few|TRBD1
TGTGCCAGTAGTATAAAGGGGGCCTGGACTGAAGCTTTCTTT
CASSIKGAWTEAFF
>TRBJ1-5|TRBV20-1|.|.
TGCAGTGCTAGTTTATCATGGTCCAATCAGCCCCAGCATTTT
CSASLSWSNQPQHF
>TRBJ1-6|TRBV27|few|.
TGTGCCAGCAGTTTGTCCAGGGCGAATTCACCCCTCCACTTT
CASSLSRANSPLHF
>TRBJ2-5|TRBV12-3/TRBV12-4|few|.
TGTGCCAGCAGGGGGGACTTCTTAGGGGAGACCCAGTACTTC
CASRGDFLGETQYF
>TRBJ1-3|TRBV7-2|.|.
TGTGCCAGCAGCTTAGACAGCCGACGGGACACCATATATTTT
CASSLDSRRDTIYF
>TRBJ2-3|TRBV6-5|.|.
TGTGCCAGCAGTTACTCGATCGGCGGGTCACCATTCACAGATACGCAGTATTTT
CASSYSIGGSPFTDTQYF
>TRBJ1-5|TRBV5-5|.|.
TGTGCCAGCAGCTTAGAGAATAGCAATCAGCCCCAGCATTTT
CASSLENSNQPQHF
>TRBJ1-1|TRBV5-1|few|TRBD1
TGCGCCAGCAGCTTGGTCGGGACAGGGGCCCTAAACACTGAAGCTTTCTTT
CASSLVGTGALNTEAFF
>TRBJ1-4|TRBV12-3/TRBV12-4|.|.
TGTGCCAGCAGTCCCATGTGGGGGGATGAAAAACTGTTTTTT
CASSPMWGDEKLFF
>TRBJ1-6|TRBV7-9|.|.
TGTGCCAGCAGTAAGAGGGTCCTCTATAATTCACCCCTCCACTTT
CASSKRVLYNSPLHF
>TRBJ1-2|TRBV10-2|.|.
TGCGCCAGCAGTGCTAACCAGATTACTAACTATGGCTACACCTTC
CASSANQITNYGYTF
>TRBJ2-5|TRBV24-1|.|TRBD2
TGTGCCACCAGTGATCCTGGGACTAGCGGGGGACACCAAGAGACCCAGTACTTC
CATSDPGTSGGHQETQYF
>TRBJ2-7|TRBV12-3/TRBV12-4|.|.
TGTGCCAGCAGTTCGAAAGAGGAGCAGTACTTC
CASSSKEEQYF
>TRBJ1-4|TRBV29-1|.|.
TGCAGCGTTTCAGGGGATGAAAAACTGTTTTTT
CSVSGDEKLFF
>TRBJ1-1|TRBV12-3/TRBV12-4|.|.
TGTGCCAGCACCTCAAGACGGACAACTTCTAACACTGAAGCTTTCTTT
CASTSRRTTSNTEAFF
>TRBJ1-4|TRBV5-5|few|TRBD1
TGTGCCAGCAGCTTGGTGGGACAGGGGAGGACTAATGAAAAACTGTTTTTT
CASSLVGQGRTNEKLFF
>TRBJ1-1|TRBV5-1|few|.
TGCGCCAGCAGCCAAACCCAGGGAAGAAGAACTGAAGCTTTCTTT
CASSQTQGRRTEAFF
>TRBJ1-1|TRBV6-1|few|.
TGTGCCAGCAGGCGAGAGGAGGGGAACACTGAAGCTTTCTTT
CASRREEGNTEAFF
>TRBJ1-5|TRBV7-9|few|TRBD1
TGTGCCAGCAGCCCCGACAGGGGGGTTGGGCCCCAGCATTTT
CASSPDRGVGPQHF
>TRBJ1-5|TRBV15|.|.
TGTGCCACCAGCGAGGGCTTCTGGGGTCAGCCCCAGCATTTT
CATSEGFWGQPQHF
>TRBJ1-4|TRBV12-3/TRBV12-4|.|.
TGTGCCAGCAGTTTACTTCGTGGGGGAGTGAATGAAAAACTGTTTTTT
CASSLLRGGVNEKLFF
>TRBJ2-5|TRBV12-3/TRBV12-4|.|.
TGTGCCAGCAGTTTATCCGGGGGCAAGACCCAGTACTTC
CASSLSGGKTQYF